The entry that follows covers one T cell receptor beta chain sequence. Its specificity is unknown. This sample was included in a study of early stage breast cancer tumors. TCRdb keeps only in-frame clones here, not all; method: immunoSEQ multiplex PCR. Of about 15,000 clones in the sample, about 81% were seen once. The study's findings and limits: Comparing each tissue with blood distinguished tumor from normal in 14 of 16 patients.

Germline V gene lookup returns CDR1 SQVTM and CDR2 ANQGSEA. Unmatched junction bases numbered 3, after V lost 6 bases and J lost 3 bases. CDR3 size: 14 residues. The sample comprised normal breast tissue next to the tumor. The V gene is TRBV29-1, the J gene TRBJ2-2, with 11 bases identical to TRBD1. The source is a person between 30 and 45 years old with breast cancer. CDR3 DNA sequence: TGCAGCGTCAGGACAGGGGGCGACACCGGGGAGCTGTTTTTT. This gives the protein CSVRTGGDTGELFF.